The 25 T cell receptor beta chains below come from one sample, sequenced in a study of Ad26.COV2.S vaccination and SARS-CoV-2 variants (TCRdb year 2021). Taken with the paper, the label for treatment or condition translates to: roughly 18 received Ad26.COV2.S at low or high dose, single or two shots; 5 received placebo; per-sample allocation not given. For vaccine and placebo recipients, repertoires were sequenced using samples collected on day 63 after the first injection. Library prep was done by the immunoSEQ multiplex PCR assay. TCRdb's version of the immuneACCESS table is confined to in-frame rearrangements and falls short of the full clone set. An unresolved V gene accounts for under half of the shortfall where checked; the remainder is of unknown origin. The sample table lists approximately 460,000 clones, roughly nine tenths of them with a count of one. Over 1.5% of the sample lies in the top ten.

This material consisted of peripheral blood, taken in a trial of Ad26.COV2.S vaccine versus placebo. These receptors originate from a person aged 18-60 years who received the Ad26.COV2.S COVID-19 vaccine or a placebo.

V usage is TRBV30 and J usage is TRBJ1-4; 7 nucleotides match TRBD1. V shed 1 base and J 6 bases; nucleotides not matched to a gene: 8. CDR1 is GTSNPN, CDR2 SVGIG, per germline (reference sequence). The CDR3 spans 15 residues. The CDR3 region is CAWSEHRGFYEKLFF. The CDR3 coding sequence is TGTGCCTGGAGTGAACACAGGGGTTTTTATGAAAAACTGTTTTTT.

The chain links TRBV7-2 to TRBJ1-3; no firm D call. V lost 0 bases to trimming and J lost 4 bases, with 16 bases between them. This CDR3 is built from 17 residues. Per the germline V gene, CDR1 is SGHTA and CDR2 is FQGNSA. The CDR3: CASSLAYLGVGGNTIYF. The CDR3 DNA follows: TGTGCCAGCAGCTTAGCTTATCTTGGGGTAGGGGGAAACACCATATATTTT.

This chain connects TRBV7-2 to TRBJ1-6, with D possibly being TRBD1 (6 bases). This CDR3 comprises 14 residues. Germline V CDR1 and CDR2: SGHTA, FQGNSA. V was cut by 2 bases and J by 11 bases, with 13 bases left in between. The CDR3 loop is CASSLSGRGTPLHF. CDR3 DNA: TGTGCCAGCAGCTTATCAGGGAGGGGGACACCCCTCCACTTT.

The chain links TRBV13 to TRBJ2-3; D is possibly TRBD2 (6 bases). Germline CDR1 is PRHDT and CDR2 is FYEKMQ (reference sequence). The CDR3 sequence is 18 residues long. V was cut by 0 bases and J by 6 bases, with 22 bases left in between. Written as DNA, the CDR3 is TGTGCCAGCAGCTTAGGCGAGGCTAGCGAGACGGGCTGGGATACGCAGTATTTT. Encoded protein: CASSLGEASETGWDTQYF.

V is TRBV6-2 or TRBV6-3 and J is TRBJ2-7, with D perhaps matching TRBD1 or TRBD2 (6 bases each). The CDR3 totals 17 residues. Germline V gene data show CDR1 as MNHEY and CDR2 as SVGEGT. Trimming took off 2 bases at V and 3 bases at J, with 20 bases between the two ends. CDR3 in amino acids: CASSYPRSGAGGYEQYF. The CDR3 coding sequence is TGTGCCAGCAGTTACCCCCGGTCGGGGGCCGGAGGCTACGAGCAGTACTTC.

V and J are TRBV9 and TRBJ1-2; no firm D call. Between the trimmed V and J ends, which lost 2 bases and 0 bases, there was a span of 14 bases. Germline V gene lookup returns CDR1 SGDLS and CDR2 YYNGEE. This CDR3 region has 16 residues. This chain's CDR3 is CASSVGPFFANYGYTF. The CDR3 region has the DNA TGTGCCAGCAGCGTCGGGCCTTTCTTCGCTAACTATGGCTACACCTTC.

The chain couples TRBV5-6 to TRBJ1-2; D may be TRBD1 (6 bases). Germline V CDR1 and CDR2: SGHDT, YYEEEE. Trimming removed 4 bases at V and 0 bases at J, with 13 bases between. The CDR3 is 15 residues long. The CDR3 bases are TGTGCCAGCAGCCTACGACAGGCTCCTAACTATGGCTACACCTTC. It encodes CASSLRQAPNYGYTF.

In the case of this clone: The identical CDR3 is also encoded by other nucleotide sequences in the sample. The J gene is TRBJ1-1, the V gene TRBV28, with D possibly TRBD1 on 6 matching bases. Germline V lookup: CDR1 MDHEN, CDR2 SYDVKM. The CDR3 loop spans 14 amino acids. Trimming shortened V by 8 bases and J by 0 bases, and 13 bases separated the two germline ends. The CDR3 spells CASSGRGMNTEAFF. The CDR3 nucleotides read TGTGCCAGCTCTGGGAGGGGGATGAACACTGAAGCTTTCTTT.

The V and J genes are TRBV7-9 and TRBJ1-1; D uncertain. CDR1 is SEHNR and CDR2 is FQNEAQ in the germline V gene (reference sequence). V lost 7 bases and J lost 5, with 23 bases in between. The CDR3 consists of 16 residues. Here the CDR3 DNA reads TGTGCCAGCACCGCGGATCAGGCCCCCATGGGGACTGAAGCTTTCTTT. Translation gives CASTADQAPMGTEAFF.

This clone was observed a handful of times. The chain employs TRBV5-5 and TRBJ1-3; tentatively, D is TRBD1 (5 bases). This CDR3 region has 18 residues. V was cut by 0 bases and J by 4 bases, with 20 bases left in between. CDR1 and CDR2 from the germline V gene are SGHKS and YYEKEE (reference sequence). CDR3 residues: CASSLGSAGPRGGNTIYF. CDR3 bases: TGTGCCAGCAGCTTGGGATCGGCGGGTCCCCGGGGCGGAAACACCATATATTTT.

This clone has just one count. The rearrangement links TRBV30 to TRBJ2-7, with D possibly TRBD2 on 5 matching bases. V was shortened by 0 bases and J by 7 bases, with 10 bases between the two germline ends. CDR1 and CDR2 (germline): GTSNPN, SVGIG (reference sequence). The CDR3 consists of 12 residues. The CDR3 DNA sequence: TGTGCCTGGAGTGTATCGCGGGTAGAGCAGTACTTC. Amino acids: CAWSVSRVEQYF.

The V and J genes are TRBV5-6 and TRBJ1-1; a possible D gene is TRBD1 (5 bases). Germline CDR1 reads SGHDT; CDR2 reads YYEEEE. The CDR3 is 15 residues long. V lost 4 bases to trimming and J lost 0 bases, with 13 bases between them. CDR3 coding DNA: TGTGCCAGCAGCAGACCACAGGTTATGAACACTGAAGCTTTCTTT. It specifies CASSRPQVMNTEAFF.

V is TRBV27 and J is TRBJ2-7, with 7 bases aligning to TRBD1. The CDR3 spans 14 residues. The germline V gene has CDR1 MNHEY and CDR2 SMNVEV (reference sequence). V gave up 6 bases and J gave up 3 bases; unmatched junction bases: 8. The CDR3 coding sequence is TGTGCCAGCAGCCGACAGGGAACAGGCTACGAGCAGTACTTC. Translation gives CASSRQGTGYEQYF.

The genes are TRBV27 and TRBJ1-6; D not resolved. This CDR3 contains 16 residues. V lost 2 bases and J lost 9, with 17 bases in between. Germline loops: CDR1 MNHEY, CDR2 SMNVEV (reference sequence). DNA of the CDR3: TGTGCCAGCAGTTTAACCTCCTCCGGAGGCCCTTCACCCCTCCACTTT. Protein product: CASSLTSSGGPSPLHF.

V and J are TRBV30 and TRBJ2-5, with D possibly TRBD1 on 8 matching bases. There are 16 residues in the CDR3. Between the trimmed V and J ends, which lost 0 bases and 4 bases, there was a span of 18 bases. CDR1 GTSNPN and CDR2 SVGIG come from the germline V gene (reference sequence). CDR3 DNA sequence: TGTGCCTGGAGTGTACTAGACAGGGGAGGGTTAGAGACCCAGTACTTC. Encoded protein: CAWSVLDRGGLETQYF.

V usage is TRBV3-1 (or the pseudogene TRBV3-2) and J usage is TRBJ2-1, with D maybe TRBD2 (6 bases). Germline-derived CDR1 and CDR2 are LGHDT and YNNKEL (reference sequence). Deletions cut 4 bases from V and 1 base from J, with 14 bases between. CDR3 size: 16 residues. This CDR3 reads CASSPRLVPSYNEQFF. In DNA form, the CDR3 reads TGTGCCAGCAGCCCTAGACTAGTCCCGTCCTACAATGAGCAGTTCTTC.

The V call is TRBV6-5, the J call TRBJ1-5; D unresolved. The V gene's germline CDR1 is MNHEY and CDR2 SVGAGI. This CDR3 has 13 residues. Deletions cut 2 bases from V and 4 bases from J, with 6 bases between. CDR3 DNA sequence: TGTGCCAGCAGTTACACGGGGAATCAGCCCCAGCATTTT. Translated: CASSYTGNQPQHF.

The chain recombines TRBV4-3 with TRBJ1-3; D gene uncertain. CDR1 is LGHNA and CDR2 is YSLEER in the germline V gene. V was trimmed by 0 bases and J by 8 bases, leaving 20 bases between them. The CDR3 runs 17 residues. CDR3 DNA sequence: TGCGCCAGCAGCCAAGACCCGAAAGGAACTCGGATTGACACCATATATTTT. It encodes CASSQDPKGTRIDTIYF.

In DNA, the CDR3 is TGTGCCACCGAAGCCTCTAGGGCCGAAAACATTCAGTACTTC. Translated, it gives CATEASRAENIQYF. The chain couples TRBV19 to TRBJ2-4; D unresolved. Germline loops: CDR1 LNHDA, CDR2 SQIVND (reference sequence). The CDR3 contains 14 residues. The V gene lost 10 bases and the J gene lost 5 bases, with 18 bases spanning the gap.

This clone was observed once. V gene TRBV5-6 combines with J gene TRBJ1-1; D is unclear. The V end lost 2 bases, the J end lost 0 bases, and 5 bases lay between the germline ends. The CDR3 runs to 13 residues. From germline, CDR1 is SGHDT and CDR2 YYEEEE. The CDR3 region has the DNA TGTGCCAGCAGCTTTTCACTGAACACTGAAGCTTTCTTT. Its protein is CASSFSLNTEAFF.

This clone is a singleton in its sample. This chain connects TRBV30 to TRBJ2-4; TRBD1 or TRBD2 may be the D gene (5 bases each). Germline values: CDR1 GTSNPN, CDR2 SVGIG (reference sequence). The V end was cut by 2 bases, the J end by 9 bases, with 11 bases between. The CDR3 runs 12 residues. The DNA of the CDR3 is TGTGCCTGGAGTCGGGGCTTTGGCATTCAGTACTTC. As protein: CAWSRGFGIQYF.

V usage is TRBV29-1 and J usage is TRBJ1-1; no definite D call. The germline V and J ends were trimmed by 2 bases and 6 bases, with 4 bases remaining between them. Germline CDR1 SQVTM, CDR2 ANQGSEA. The CDR3 sequence is 10 residues long. The CDR3 sequence is CSVESPEAFF. The CDR3 DNA sequence: TGCAGCGTTGAATCTCCTGAAGCTTTCTTT. The variable domain in full, with the rest retrieved from reference TRBV29-1 and TRBJ1-1, is SAVISQKPSRDICQRGTSLTIQCQVDSQVTMMFWYRQQPGQSLTLIATANQGSEATYESGFVIDKFPISRPNLTFSTLTVSNMSPEDSSIYLCSVESPEAFFGQGTRLTVV.

The chain combines TRBV30 with TRBJ1-1; D is ambiguous. Deletions cut 5 bases from V and 0 bases from J, with 10 bases between. There are 13 residues in the CDR3. Germline V CDR1 and CDR2: GTSNPN, SVGIG (reference sequence). The DNA of the CDR3 is TGTGCCTGGCTTGGCAGGTTGAACACTGAAGCTTTCTTT. It codes for CAWLGRLNTEAFF.

The chain employs TRBV27 and TRBJ1-4, with TRBD1 identical over 9 bases. CDR1 is MNHEY, CDR2 SMNVEV, per germline (reference sequence). The V segment lost 4 bases and the J segment 7 bases; nucleotides outside the gene matches: 4. CDR3 length: 14 residues. CDR3 DNA: TGTGCCAGCAGTTCGGGGACAGGGACTGAAAAACTGTTTTTT. Its translation is CASSSGTGTEKLFF.

The sample holds one count of this clone. V gene TRBV27 combines with J gene TRBJ2-7; perhaps TRBD1 as D (5 bases). CDR1 MNHEY and CDR2 SMNVEV come from the germline V gene (reference sequence). Trimming left V 9 bases short and J 4 bases short, with 13 bases between. The CDR3 totals 12 residues. CDR3 sequence: CASQGTSYEQYF. For the CDR3, the DNA is TGTGCCAGTCAGGGTACGTCGTACGAGCAGTACTTC.